What follows are 21 T cell receptor beta chains derived from one specimen sequenced in a study of Ad26.COV2.S vaccination and SARS-CoV-2 variants. This table comes from immunoSEQ multiplex PCR, and its TCRdb copy is limited to in-frame clones, with some not included. The sample has hundreds of thousands of clones, roughly 90% seen once; the top ten hold over 1.3%. Described treatment: approximately 18 received Ad26.COV2.S at low or high dose, single or two shots; 5 received placebo; per-sample allocation not given. Samples were taken on day 63 after the first vaccine or placebo injection. The sequenced sample was peripheral blood, obtained in a trial of Ad26.COV2.S vaccine versus placebo. The receptors come from a person between 18 and 59 years old who received the Ad26.COV2.S COVID-19 vaccine or a placebo.

The rearrangement links TRBV18 to TRBJ2-6, with TRBD1 matching 9 bases. Trimming removed 4 bases from V and 2 bases from J; junction bases left unmatched: 3. This CDR3 comprises 16 residues. In germline, CDR1 is KGHSH, CDR2 LQKENI. CDR3 nucleotides: TGTGCCAGCTCACGGGGACAGGGAGCTGGGGCCAACGTCCTGACTTTC. It specifies CASSRGQGAGANVLTF.

V gene TRBV6-5 combines with J gene TRBJ2-5, with a tentative D call TRBD2 (7 bases). Germline values: CDR1 MNHEY, CDR2 SVGAGI. The CDR3 loop spans 14 amino acids. The CDR3 DNA follows: TGTGTCACGGCCCCGGGGAGGGGGCAAGAGACCCAGTACTTC. Amino acids: CVTAPGRGQETQYF.

The CDR3 nucleotides read TGTGCCAGCAGCCCCTCCAATGAGCAGTTCTTC. Its translation is CASSPSNEQFF. The chain recombines TRBV7-2 with TRBJ2-1, with D hard to call. Trimming removed 5 bases from V and 6 bases from J, with 5 bases in between. Germline CDR1 and CDR2: SGHTA and FQGNSA. The CDR3 length is 11 residues.

The rearrangement uses TRBV19 and TRBJ1-5; perhaps TRBD1 as D (6 bases). The CDR3 has 15 residues. Germline lookup yields CDR1 LNHDA and CDR2 SQIVND (reference sequence). Trimming left V 6 bases short and J 1 base short, with 13 bases between. The chain's CDR3 is CASRNRVGSNQPQHF. Here the CDR3 DNA reads TGTGCCAGTAGGAACAGGGTAGGGAGCAATCAGCCCCAGCATTTT.

The V and J genes are TRBV25-1 and TRBJ1-2; 7 bases fit TRBD1. Germline assignment: CDR1 MGHDK and CDR2 SYGVNS. This CDR3 has 14 amino acids. V lost 6 bases, J lost 3 bases, and 7 bases stayed unmatched. The CDR3 here is CASRGTGAYYGYTF. DNA of the CDR3: TGTGCCAGCAGGGGAACAGGGGCCTACTATGGCTACACCTTC.

V gene TRBV10-1 combines with J gene TRBJ1-5; D is ambiguous. CDR1 and CDR2 (germline): WNHNN, SYGVQD (reference sequence). Trimming took off 7 bases at V and 1 base at J, with 11 bases between the two ends. CDR3 length: 14 residues. The DNA of the CDR3 is TGCGCCAGCAATGGTAGACCCAGCAATCAGCCCCAGCATTTT. Translated, it gives CASNGRPSNQPQHF.

The gene calls are TRBV7-2 and TRBJ1-1; TRBD1 agrees at 8 bases. V trimming: 5 bases; J trimming: 1 base; junction bases outside the gene matches: 9. This CDR3 comprises 16 residues. Germline V CDR1 and CDR2: SGHTA, FQGNSA. CDR3 protein: CASSPQGVRGNTEAFF. CDR3 nucleotide sequence: TGTGCCAGCAGCCCACAGGGGGTTAGGGGGAACACTGAAGCTTTCTTT.

The V gene is TRBV11-2, the J gene TRBJ2-5; TRBD2 matches at 8 bases. CDR3 length: 14 residues. V was clipped by 6 bases and J by 5 bases; unmatched bases: 8. Per germline, CDR1 SGHAT and CDR2 FQNNGV. Here the CDR3 reads CASSKRESGETQYF. The CDR3, as DNA: TGTGCCAGCAGTAAGCGGGAGTCGGGGGAGACCCAGTACTTC.

The chain has TRBV18 and TRBJ2-7; TRBD1 might be the D (5 bases). The CDR3 runs 15 residues. V lost 3 bases and J 0 bases, leaving 12 bases between the germline ends. In germline, CDR1 is KGHSH, CDR2 LQKENI. CDR3 DNA sequence: TGTGCCAGCTCACCGACAGCCACGGGCTCCTACGAGCAGTACTTC. It specifies CASSPTATGSYEQYF.

This chain uses TRBV3-1 (or the pseudogene TRBV3-2) with TRBJ1-2, with D uncertain. The CDR3 loop spans 13 amino acids. With 1 base removed from V and 7 bases from J, the gap between germline ends came to 10 bases. Germline V gene lookup returns CDR1 LGHDT and CDR2 YNNKEL (reference sequence). CDR3 loop: CASSQAVQSGYTF. The CDR3 DNA follows: TGTGCCAGCAGCCAAGCGGTACAGTCTGGCTACACCTTC.

The chain carries TRBV7-4 and TRBJ2-4; D ambiguous. From germline, CDR1 is SGHVT and CDR2 SQSDAQ. Between the trimmed V and J ends, which lost 7 bases and 0 bases, there was a span of 4 bases. The CDR3 is made up of 12 amino acids. This CDR3 is CASTLAKNIQYF. The CDR3 nucleotides are TGTGCCAGCACCCTAGCCAAAAACATTCAGTACTTC.

The chain is built from TRBV19 and TRBJ2-7; 9 bases match TRBD2. J gave up 2 bases and V 4 bases, and 12 bases lay outside the gene matches. The CDR3 loop spans 17 amino acids. Germline values: CDR1 LNHDA, CDR2 SQIVND (reference sequence). The CDR3: CASSRGLALVRTYEQYF. The CDR3 region has the DNA TGTGCCAGTAGTAGGGGACTAGCTTTGGTCAGAACCTACGAGCAGTACTTC.

This clone was detected once. The chain carries TRBV15 and TRBJ2-1; 10 bases fit TRBD2. The junction had 11 bases not matched to a gene; V was cut back by 5 bases and J by 7 bases. Germline assignment: CDR1 LNHNV and CDR2 YYDKDF (reference sequence). This CDR3 has 16 amino acids. The CDR3 is CATSLRRLAGANEQFF. Written as DNA, the CDR3 is TGTGCCACCAGCCTCAGACGACTAGCGGGTGCAAATGAGCAGTTCTTC.

The chain employs TRBV18 and TRBJ1-1; unclear D gene. Trimming pared 3 bases from V and 1 base from J, leaving 15 bases between. Germline CDR1 and CDR2: KGHSH and LQKENI. CDR3 length: 16 amino acids. CDR3 amino acids: CASSPPGEGPNTEAFF. The CDR3 region has the DNA TGTGCCAGCTCACCCCCAGGAGAGGGCCCGAACACTGAAGCTTTCTTT. Using reference TRBV18 and TRBJ1-1 for the parts outside the CDR3, the full variable domain is NAGVMQNPRHLVRRRGQEARLRCSPMKGHSHVYWYRQLPEEGLKFMVYLQKENIIDESGMPKERFSAEFPKEGPSILRIQQVVRGDSAAYFCASSPPGEGPNTEAFFGQGTRLTVV.

The chain joins TRBV5-5 to TRBJ1-5, with D maybe TRBD1 (6 bases). Germline loops: CDR1 SGHKS, CDR2 YYEKEE (reference sequence). CDR3 length: 17 residues. The germline V and J ends were trimmed by 5 bases and 0 bases, with 18 bases remaining between them. Written as DNA, the CDR3 is TGTGCCAGCAGTCCCGGGGGGCCGGCTTATAGCAATCAGCCCCAGCATTTT. Encoded protein: CASSPGGPAYSNQPQHF.

This chain links TRBV10-3 with TRBJ2-2; TRBD1 matches at 10 bases. V trimming: 7 bases; J trimming: 6 bases; junction bases outside the gene matches: 14. The CDR3 consists of 17 residues. Germline V gene lookup returns CDR1 ENHRY and CDR2 SYGVKD. The CDR3: CAITRTGTGEFSGELFF. The CDR3 nucleotides read TGTGCCATCACTCGAACCGGGACAGGGGAGTTCTCCGGGGAGCTGTTTTTT.

This clone was observed a single time. V is TRBV10-3 and J is TRBJ1-4; unclear D gene. The V end was cut by 6 bases, the J end by 8 bases, with 10 bases between. Looked up from germline, CDR1 is ENHRY and CDR2 is SYGVKD. The CDR3 contains 12 residues. CDR3 DNA: TGTGCCATCAGCGGTACGAGGGAAAAACTGTTTTTT. As protein: CAISGTREKLFF.

The rearrangement uses TRBV19 and TRBJ1-4; maybe TRBD1 (6 bases). The V gene lost 11 bases and the J gene lost 7 bases, with 17 bases spanning the gap. CDR3 length: 13 amino acids. The germline CDR1 and CDR2 sequences are LNHDA and SQIVND (reference sequence). The CDR3 nucleotides are TGTGCCGTAAGGGTCAGGGGCGGTGAAAAACTGTTTTTT. Protein: CAVRVRGGEKLFF.

Concerning this clone itself: This sample includes further DNA sequences coding for the same CDR3. The V gene is TRBV12-3 or TRBV12-4, the J gene TRBJ1-6, with 9 bases lining up with TRBD1. The CDR3 has 13 amino acids. J was trimmed by 7 bases and V by 5 bases; bases with no gene match: 0. CDR3 residues: CASSGQGNSPLHF. In DNA form, the CDR3 reads TGTGCCAGCAGTGGACAGGGGAATTCACCCCTCCACTTT.

CDR3 DNA sequence: TGTGCCAGCAGCGAGACCCCCAGGACTAGCGGGGTCAATGAGCAGTTCTTC. As protein: CASSETPRTSGVNEQFF. The chain carries TRBV9 and TRBJ2-1; TRBD2 matches 12 bases. Germline V gene data show CDR1 as SGDLS and CDR2 as YYNGEE. Trimming cost V 3 bases and J 6 bases; bases outside gene matches: 10. The CDR3 length is 17 residues.

V usage is TRBV5-6 and J usage is TRBJ2-5, with D perhaps assigned TRBD1 or TRBD2 (5 bases each). CDR3 length: 11 residues. From germline, CDR1 is SGHDT and CDR2 YYEEEE. V was pared by 2 bases and J by 9 bases, with 8 bases between. The CDR3 bases are TGTGCCAGCAGCTTTTTGGGGGCCCAGTACTTC. Protein: CASSFLGAQYF.